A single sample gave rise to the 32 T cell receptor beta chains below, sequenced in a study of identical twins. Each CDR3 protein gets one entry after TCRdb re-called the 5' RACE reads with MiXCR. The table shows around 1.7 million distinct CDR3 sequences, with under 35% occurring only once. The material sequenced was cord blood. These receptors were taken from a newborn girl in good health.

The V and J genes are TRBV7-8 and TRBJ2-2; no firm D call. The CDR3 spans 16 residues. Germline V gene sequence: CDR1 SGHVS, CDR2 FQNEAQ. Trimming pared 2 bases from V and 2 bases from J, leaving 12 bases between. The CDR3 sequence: CASSLHDLPNTGELFF. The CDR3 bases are TGTGCCAGCAGCTTACACGACCTACCCAACACCGGGGAGCTGTTTTTT.

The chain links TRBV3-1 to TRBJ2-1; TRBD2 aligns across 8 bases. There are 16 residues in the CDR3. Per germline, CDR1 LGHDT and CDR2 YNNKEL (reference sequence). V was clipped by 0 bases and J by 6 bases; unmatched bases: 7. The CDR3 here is CASSQDTGGAFNEQFF. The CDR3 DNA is TGTGCCAGCAGCCAAGATACGGGGGGGGCGTTCAATGAGCAGTTCTTC.

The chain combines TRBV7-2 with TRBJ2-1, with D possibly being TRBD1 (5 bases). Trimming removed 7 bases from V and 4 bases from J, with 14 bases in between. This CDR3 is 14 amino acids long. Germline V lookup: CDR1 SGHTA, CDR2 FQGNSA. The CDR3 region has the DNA TGTGCCAGCACCCCGGACAATTCTTACAATGAGCAGTTCTTC. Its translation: CASTPDNSYNEQFF.

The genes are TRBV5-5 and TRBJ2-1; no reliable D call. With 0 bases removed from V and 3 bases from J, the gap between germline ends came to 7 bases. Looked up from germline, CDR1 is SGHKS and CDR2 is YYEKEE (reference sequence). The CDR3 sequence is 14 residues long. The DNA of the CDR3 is TGTGCCAGCAGCTTGGAGACTTACTACAATGAGCAGTTCTTC. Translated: CASSLETYYNEQFF.

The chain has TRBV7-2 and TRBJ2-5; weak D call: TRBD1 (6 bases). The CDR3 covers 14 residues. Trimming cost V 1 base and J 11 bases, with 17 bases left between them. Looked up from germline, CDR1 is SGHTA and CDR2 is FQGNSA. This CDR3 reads CASSLDRVLNEQYF. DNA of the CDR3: TGTGCCAGCAGCTTAGACAGGGTCCTCAATGAGCAGTACTTC.

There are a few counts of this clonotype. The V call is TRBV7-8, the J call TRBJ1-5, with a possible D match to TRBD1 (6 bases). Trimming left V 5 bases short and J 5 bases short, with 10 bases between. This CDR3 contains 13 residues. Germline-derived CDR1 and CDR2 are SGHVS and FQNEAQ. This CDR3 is CASSVDRYQPQHF. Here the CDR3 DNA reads TGTGCCAGCAGCGTAGACAGGTATCAGCCCCAGCATTTT.

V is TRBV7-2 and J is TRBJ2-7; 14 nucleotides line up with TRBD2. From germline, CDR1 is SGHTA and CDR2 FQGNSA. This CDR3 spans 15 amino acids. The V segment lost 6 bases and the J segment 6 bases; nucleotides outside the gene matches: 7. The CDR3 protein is CASSPPGLAGAEQYF. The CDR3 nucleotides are TGTGCCAGCAGTCCACCGGGACTAGCGGGGGCCGAGCAGTACTTC. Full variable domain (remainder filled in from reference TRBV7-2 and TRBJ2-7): GAGVSQSPSNKVTEKGKDVELRCDPISGHTALYWYRQSLGQGLEFLIYFQGNSAPDKSGLPSDRFSAERTGGSVSTLTIQRTQQEDSAVYLCASSPPGLAGAEQYFGPGTRLTVT.

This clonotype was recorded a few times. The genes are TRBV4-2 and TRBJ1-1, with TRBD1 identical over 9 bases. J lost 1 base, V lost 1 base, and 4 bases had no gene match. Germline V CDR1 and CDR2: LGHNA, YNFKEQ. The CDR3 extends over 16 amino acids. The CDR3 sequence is CASSQGGTGTNTEAFF. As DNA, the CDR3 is TGTGCCAGCAGCCAAGGCGGGACAGGGACGAACACTGAAGCTTTCTTT.

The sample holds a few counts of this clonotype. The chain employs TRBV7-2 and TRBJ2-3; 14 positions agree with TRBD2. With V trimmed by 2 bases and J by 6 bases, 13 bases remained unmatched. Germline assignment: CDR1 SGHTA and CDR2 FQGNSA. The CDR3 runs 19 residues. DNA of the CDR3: TGTGCCAGCAGCTTATTAAGACTAGCGGGAGGGCGGGGCCCTGATACGCAGTATTTT. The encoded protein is CASSLLRLAGGRGPDTQYF.

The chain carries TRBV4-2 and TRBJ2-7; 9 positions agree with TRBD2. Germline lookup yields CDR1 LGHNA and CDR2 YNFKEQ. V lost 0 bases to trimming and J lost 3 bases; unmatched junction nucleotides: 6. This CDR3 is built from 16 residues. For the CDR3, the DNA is TGTGCCAGCAGCCAAGAGAGCCCTAGCGGGGTCTACGAGCAGTACTTC. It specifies CASSQESPSGVYEQYF.

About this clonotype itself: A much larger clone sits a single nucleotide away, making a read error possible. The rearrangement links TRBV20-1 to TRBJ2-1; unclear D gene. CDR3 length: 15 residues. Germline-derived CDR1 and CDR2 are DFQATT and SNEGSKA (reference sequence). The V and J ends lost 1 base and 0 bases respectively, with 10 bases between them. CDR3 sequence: CSARVLSISYNEQFF. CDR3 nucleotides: TGCAGTGCTAGAGTACTATCGATCTCCTACAATGAGCAGTTCTTC.

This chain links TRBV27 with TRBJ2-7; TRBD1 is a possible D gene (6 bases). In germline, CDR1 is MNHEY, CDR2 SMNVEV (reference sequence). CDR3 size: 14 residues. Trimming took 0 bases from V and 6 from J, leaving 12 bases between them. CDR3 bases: TGTGCCAGCAGTTTATCCCCAGGGGTCAGCGAGCAGTACTTC. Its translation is CASSLSPGVSEQYF.

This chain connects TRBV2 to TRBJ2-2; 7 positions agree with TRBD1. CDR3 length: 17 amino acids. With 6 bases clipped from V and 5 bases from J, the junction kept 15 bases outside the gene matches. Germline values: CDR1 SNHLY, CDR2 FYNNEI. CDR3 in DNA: TGTGCCAGCAGGAATGGACAGGCGCATTCGGGGACCGGGGAGCTGTTTTTT. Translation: CASRNGQAHSGTGELFF. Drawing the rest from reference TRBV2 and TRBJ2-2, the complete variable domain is EPEVTQTPSHQVTQMGQEVILRCVPISNHLYFYWYRQILGQKVEFLVSFYNNEISEKSEIFDDQFSVERPDGSNFTLKIRSTKLEDSAMYFCASRNGQAHSGTGELFFGEGSRLTVL.

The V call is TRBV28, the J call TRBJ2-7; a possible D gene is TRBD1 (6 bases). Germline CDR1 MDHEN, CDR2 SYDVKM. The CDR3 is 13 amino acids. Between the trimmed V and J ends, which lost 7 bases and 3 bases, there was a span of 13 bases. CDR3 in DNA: TGTGCCAGCAATCGGGACACCCACTACGAGCAGTACTTC. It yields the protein CASNRDTHYEQYF.

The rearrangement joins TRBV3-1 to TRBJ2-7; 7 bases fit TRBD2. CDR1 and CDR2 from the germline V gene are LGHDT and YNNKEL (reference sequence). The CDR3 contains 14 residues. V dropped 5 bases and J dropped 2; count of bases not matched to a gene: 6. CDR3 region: CASSTLAPTYEQYF. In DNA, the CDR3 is TGTGCCAGCAGCACACTAGCGCCGACCTACGAGCAGTACTTC.

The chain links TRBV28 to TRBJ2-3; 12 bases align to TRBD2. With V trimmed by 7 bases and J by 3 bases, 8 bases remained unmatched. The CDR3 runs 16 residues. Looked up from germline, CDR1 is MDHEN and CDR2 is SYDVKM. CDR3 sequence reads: CASTLELAGGTDTQYF. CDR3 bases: TGTGCCAGCACCCTAGAACTAGCGGGAGGAACAGATACGCAGTATTTT.

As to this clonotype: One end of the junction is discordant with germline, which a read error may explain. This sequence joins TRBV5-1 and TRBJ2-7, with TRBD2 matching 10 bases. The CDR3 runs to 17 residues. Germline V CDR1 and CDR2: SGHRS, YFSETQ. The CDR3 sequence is CASGFRSLLAGTYEQYF. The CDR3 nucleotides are TGCGCCAGCGGCTTTCGGTCACTACTAGCGGGGACCTACGAGCAGTACTTC. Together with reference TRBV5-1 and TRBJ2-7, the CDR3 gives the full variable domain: KAGVTQTPRYLIKTRGQQVTLSCSPISGHRSVSWYQQTPGQGLQFLFEYFSETQRNKGNFPGRFSGRQFSNSRSEMNVSTLELGDSALYLCASGFRSLLAGTYEQYFGPGTRLTVT.

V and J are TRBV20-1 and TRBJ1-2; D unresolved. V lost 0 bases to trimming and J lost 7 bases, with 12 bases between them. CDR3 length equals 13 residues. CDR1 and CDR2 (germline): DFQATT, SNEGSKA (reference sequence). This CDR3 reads CSARDPTSSGYTF. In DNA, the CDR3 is TGCAGTGCTAGAGATCCGACAAGTTCTGGCTACACCTTC.

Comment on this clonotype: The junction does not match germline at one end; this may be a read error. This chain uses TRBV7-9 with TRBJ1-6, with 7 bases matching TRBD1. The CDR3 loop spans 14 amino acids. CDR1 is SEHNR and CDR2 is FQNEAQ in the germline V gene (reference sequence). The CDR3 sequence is CASNLQGHNSPLHF. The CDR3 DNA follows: TGTGCCAGCAACTTACAGGGGCATAATTCACCCCTCCACTTT.

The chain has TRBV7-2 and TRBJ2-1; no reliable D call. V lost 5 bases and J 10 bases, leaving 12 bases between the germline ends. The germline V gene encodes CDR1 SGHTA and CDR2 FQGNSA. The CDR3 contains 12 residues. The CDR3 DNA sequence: TGTGCCAGCAGCCCGGTTTTGGGAGAGCAGTTCTTC. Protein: CASSPVLGEQFF.

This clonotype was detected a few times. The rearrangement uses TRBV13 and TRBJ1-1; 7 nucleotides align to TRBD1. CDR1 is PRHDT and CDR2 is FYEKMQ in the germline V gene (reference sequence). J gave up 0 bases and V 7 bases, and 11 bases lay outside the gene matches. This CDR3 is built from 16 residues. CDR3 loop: CASIFSGGGLNTEAFF. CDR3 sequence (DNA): TGTGCCAGCATCTTTTCAGGGGGAGGGTTGAACACTGAAGCTTTCTTT.

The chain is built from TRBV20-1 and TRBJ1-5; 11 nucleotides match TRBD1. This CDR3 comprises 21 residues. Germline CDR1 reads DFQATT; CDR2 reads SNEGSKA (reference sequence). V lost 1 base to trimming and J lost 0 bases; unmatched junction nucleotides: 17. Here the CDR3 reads CSARATLFGTGGIYSNQPQHF. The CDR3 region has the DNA TGCAGTGCTAGAGCGACCTTGTTCGGGACAGGGGGTATCTATAGCAATCAGCCCCAGCATTTT.

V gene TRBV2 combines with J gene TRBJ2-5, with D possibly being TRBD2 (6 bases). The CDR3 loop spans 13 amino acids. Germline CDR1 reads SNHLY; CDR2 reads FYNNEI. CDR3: CAAGGGSNNEQYF. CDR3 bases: TGTGCTGCAGGTGGGGGGTCCAACAATGAGCAGTACTTC.

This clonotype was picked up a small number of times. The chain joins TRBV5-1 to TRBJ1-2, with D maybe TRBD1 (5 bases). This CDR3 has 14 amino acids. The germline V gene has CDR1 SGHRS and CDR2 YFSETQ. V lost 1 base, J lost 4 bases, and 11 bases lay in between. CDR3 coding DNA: TGCGCCAGCAGCTTGAACCCTGGGGCCTATGGCTACACCTTC. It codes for CASSLNPGAYGYTF.

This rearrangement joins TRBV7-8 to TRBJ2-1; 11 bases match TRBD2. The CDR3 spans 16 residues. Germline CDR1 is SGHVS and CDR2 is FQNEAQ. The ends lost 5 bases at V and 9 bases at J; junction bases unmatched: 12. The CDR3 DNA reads TGTGCCAGCAGCACCCCGACTAGCGGGAAGCCAGGTGAGCAGTTCTTC. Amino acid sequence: CASSTPTSGKPGEQFF.

The DNA for the CDR3 is TGTGCCAGCAGTTTAAGGGCTCCCTACTACGAGCAGTACTTC. Translating it yields CASSLRAPYYEQYF. This chain connects TRBV28 to TRBJ2-7, with D unclear. This CDR3 spans 14 amino acids. Germline loops: CDR1 MDHEN, CDR2 SYDVKM. The germline V and J ends were trimmed by 2 bases and 3 bases, with 11 bases remaining between them.

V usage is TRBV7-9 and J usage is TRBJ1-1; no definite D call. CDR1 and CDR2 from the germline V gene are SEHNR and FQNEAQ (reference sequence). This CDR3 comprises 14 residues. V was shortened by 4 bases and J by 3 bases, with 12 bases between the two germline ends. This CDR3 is CASSSLREDTEAFF. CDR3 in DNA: TGTGCCAGCAGCTCCCTGCGGGAGGACACTGAAGCTTTCTTT.

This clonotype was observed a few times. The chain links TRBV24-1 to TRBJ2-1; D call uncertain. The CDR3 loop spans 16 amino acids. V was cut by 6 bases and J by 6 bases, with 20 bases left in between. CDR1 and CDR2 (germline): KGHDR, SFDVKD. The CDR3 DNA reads TGTGCCACCAGTCAAACCGGAATAGCCCGTGGCAATGAGCAGTTCTTC. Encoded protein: CATSQTGIARGNEQFF.

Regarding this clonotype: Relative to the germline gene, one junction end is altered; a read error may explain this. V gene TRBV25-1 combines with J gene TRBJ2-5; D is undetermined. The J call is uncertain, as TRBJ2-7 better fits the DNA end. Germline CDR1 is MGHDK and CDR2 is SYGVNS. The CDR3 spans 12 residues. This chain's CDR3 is CANSATSYEQYF. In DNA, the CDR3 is TGTGCCAACAGTGCCACCTCCTACGAGCAGTACTTC.

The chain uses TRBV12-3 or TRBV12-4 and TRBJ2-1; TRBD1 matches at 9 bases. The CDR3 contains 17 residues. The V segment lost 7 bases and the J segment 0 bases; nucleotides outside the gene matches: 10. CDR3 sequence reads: CASIPGQGLVSYNEQFF. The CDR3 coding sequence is TGTGCCAGCATCCCGGGACAGGGCCTTGTCTCCTACAATGAGCAGTTCTTC.

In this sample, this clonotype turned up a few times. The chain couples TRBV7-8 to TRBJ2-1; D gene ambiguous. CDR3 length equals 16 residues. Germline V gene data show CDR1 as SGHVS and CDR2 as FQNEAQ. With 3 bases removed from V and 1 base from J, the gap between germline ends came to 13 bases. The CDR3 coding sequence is TGTGCCAGCAGCTTTTCTAGAAACCCATCCTACAATGAGCAGTTCTTC. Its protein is CASSFSRNPSYNEQFF.

The CDR3 is CASSASSGGGVGELFF. Written as DNA, the CDR3 is TGTGCCAGCAGCGCATCTAGCGGGGGCGGGGTCGGGGAGCTGTTTTTT. This chain joins TRBV7-2 and TRBJ2-2; TRBD2 matches at 10 bases. The V gene's germline CDR1 is SGHTA and CDR2 FQGNSA. This CDR3 has 16 amino acids. J was trimmed by 7 bases and V by 5 bases; bases with no gene match: 10.